Listed below are T cell receptor beta chains from one sample, sequenced in a study of blood T cell dynamics during melanoma immunotherapy. Here immunoSEQ multiplex PCR was the method, and the copy in TCRdb shows in-frame clones only, minus some. Of around 13,000 clones in the sample, around nine tenths were seen once. Specimen: effector memory CD8+ T cells from blood, collected from a patient treated with checkpoint blockade. Source of these receptors: a human donor with melanoma. CDR3s include the opening cysteine and the closing phenylalanine or tryptophan. The D gene is left open where the match is weak. A clone size is listed for some rows: how often the clone was seen (once, few, many), or a class if it is expanded.

J: TRBJ2-6; D: .; size: .; V: TRBV27; CDR3: CASSFSGANVLTF; DNA: TGTGCCAGCAGTTTTAGTGGGGCCAACGTCCTGACTTTC
J: TRBJ1-5; D: .; size: .; V: TRBV28; CDR3: CASSSWTESNQPQHF; DNA: TGTGCCAGCAGTTCTTGGACAGAGAGCAATCAGCCCCAGCATTTT
J: TRBJ1-1; D: .; size: .; V: TRBV19; CDR3: CASRTGNTEAFF; DNA: TGTGCCAGTAGAACAGGAAACACTGAAGCTTTCTTT
J: TRBJ2-3; D: TRBD2; size: once; V: TRBV5-1; CDR3: CASSSGLAGTDTQYF; DNA: TGCGCCAGCAGCTCGGGACTAGCGGGGACAGATACGCAGTATTTT
J: TRBJ1-1; D: .; size: .; V: TRBV5-6; CDR3: CASGTLGAMNTEAFF; DNA: TGTGCCAGCGGAACTCTTGGAGCAATGAACACTGAAGCTTTCTTT
J: TRBJ1-6; D: .; size: .; V: TRBV7-3; CDR3: CASSGSYNSPLHF; DNA: TGTGCCAGCAGCGGCTCCTATAATTCACCCCTCCACTTT
J: TRBJ1-1; D: TRBD1; size: .; V: TRBV28; CDR3: CASSPRGYTEAFF; DNA: TGTGCCAGCAGTCCCAGGGGGTACACTGAAGCTTTCTTT
J: TRBJ1-2; D: TRBD1; size: .; V: TRBV6-1; CDR3: CASSEYRTGGLYGYTF; DNA: TGTGCCAGCAGTGAGTATCGGACAGGGGGCCTCTATGGCTACACCTTC
J: TRBJ2-7; D: TRBD2; size: .; V: TRBV2; CDR3: CASSEGVLGLAGYEQYF; DNA: TGTGCCAGCAGTGAGGGAGTACTTGGACTAGCAGGATACGAGCAGTACTTC
J: TRBJ2-1; D: TRBD2; size: .; V: TRBV19; CDR3: CASSVGSGAFNNEQFF; DNA: TGTGCCAGTAGTGTAGGTAGCGGGGCATTTAACAATGAGCAGTTCTTC
J: TRBJ2-5; D: TRBD1; size: .; V: TRBV5-8; CDR3: CASSWGTGGHQETQYF; DNA: TGTGCCAGCAGCTGGGGGACAGGGGGGCACCAAGAGACCCAGTACTTC
J: TRBJ2-7; D: TRBD2; size: .; V: TRBV19; CDR3: CASSLGAGVVHEQYF; DNA: TGTGCCAGTAGCCTCGGAGCGGGAGTAGTTCACGAGCAGTACTTC
J: TRBJ2-7; D: TRBD2; size: .; V: TRBV7-8; CDR3: CASSLAQVAGTYEQYF; DNA: TGTGCCAGCAGCTTAGCGCAGGTAGCGGGGACCTACGAGCAGTACTTC
J: TRBJ2-5; D: .; size: .; V: TRBV19; CDR3: CASSIWAGVETQYF; DNA: TGTGCCAGTAGTATCTGGGCAGGGGTAGAGACCCAGTACTTC
J: TRBJ1-2; D: TRBD1; size: .; V: TRBV6-5; CDR3: CASSSSFPTGRYTF; DNA: TGTGCCAGCAGTTCTTCATTTCCGACAGGGCGCTACACCTTC
J: TRBJ1-2; D: .; size: once; V: TRBV6-1; CDR3: CASSEIGSNYGYTF; DNA: TGTGCCAGCAGTGAAATCGGTTCCAACTATGGCTACACCTTC